Presented here are 11 T cell receptor beta chains from one specimen sequenced in a study of blood T cell repertoires in COVID-19. This table comes from immunoSEQ multiplex PCR, and its TCRdb copy is limited to in-frame clones, with some not included. Here the sample spans under 250,000 clones, approximately 80% being singletons. The sequencing input was peripheral blood. Receptor source: a man aged 50 to 59 with active or convalescent COVID-19.

This clone was seen more than once but under ten times. The rearrangement uses TRBV20-1 and TRBJ2-1, with D perhaps matching TRBD1 (5 bases). This CDR3 comprises 11 residues. The germline V gene encodes CDR1 DFQATT and CDR2 SNEGSKA (reference sequence). V lost 5 bases to trimming and J lost 9 bases, with 11 bases between them. The CDR3 is CSAQIRVEQFF. In DNA form, the CDR3 reads TGCAGTGCTCAGATCAGGGTTGAGCAGTTCTTC.

A few counts support this clone. The chain is built from TRBV24-1 and TRBJ1-2; 11 nucleotides match TRBD1. This CDR3 is 18 amino acids long. V lost 0 bases and J lost 3; bases outside the gene matches: 8. Germline loops: CDR1 KGHDR, CDR2 SFDVKD. CDR3 coding DNA: TGTGCCACCAGTGATTTGCGGGCCGGACAGGGGGCCTACTATGGCTACACCTTC. Its translation is CATSDLRAGQGAYYGYTF.

This chain uses TRBV3-1 (or the pseudogene TRBV3-2) with TRBJ1-5, with D maybe TRBD1 (6 bases). CDR1 and CDR2 from the germline V gene are LGHDT and YNNKEL (reference sequence). The CDR3 covers 17 residues. V was pared by 4 bases and J by 3 bases, with 19 bases between. In DNA form, the CDR3 reads TGTGCCAGCAGCCCGTGGAAGCCGGGACACCACAATCAGCCCCAGCATTTT. Its translation is CASSPWKPGHHNQPQHF.

The chain uses TRBV5-6 and TRBJ2-1, with TRBD2 matching 13 bases. Germline assignment: CDR1 SGHDT and CDR2 YYEEEE. V was pared by 3 bases and J by 4 bases, with 7 bases of the junction left unmatched. The CDR3 spans 17 residues. The CDR3 coding sequence is TGTGCCAGCAGCTGGCAAGGGACTAGCGGGAATTACAATGAGCAGTTCTTC. This translates into CASSWQGTSGNYNEQFF.

This clone has more than one count but fewer than ten. J is TRBJ2-7 and V is TRBV6-5, with TRBD2 matching over 8 bases. Losses at the gene ends were 0 bases for V and 4 bases for J; bases not matched to a gene: 5. This CDR3 spans 15 amino acids. CDR1 is MNHEY, CDR2 SVGAGI, per germline. As DNA, the CDR3 is TGTGCCAGCAGTTACTCCCCGGGACTAGATTACGAGCAGTACTTC. It yields the protein CASSYSPGLDYEQYF.

Within the sample, this clone is medium-sized. The chain carries TRBV5-4 and TRBJ2-2; TRBD2 aligns across 10 bases. Germline CDR1 and CDR2: SGHNT and YYREEE (reference sequence). V was clipped by 7 bases and J by 7 bases; unmatched bases: 7. This CDR3 contains 14 residues. Here the CDR3 reads CASQREGRDGELFF. The CDR3 region has the DNA TGTGCCAGCCAGCGGGAGGGCCGGGACGGGGAGCTGTTTTTT. The variable domain in full, completed from reference TRBV5-4 and TRBJ2-2, reads ETGVTQSPTHLIKTRGQQVTLRCSSQSGHNTVSWYQQALGQGPQFIFQYYREEENGRGNFPPRFSGLQFPNYSSELNVNALELDDSALYLCASQREGRDGELFFGEGSRLTVL.

The gene calls are TRBV2 and TRBJ1-5, with a weak D call TRBD1 (5 bases). CDR3 length: 14 amino acids. The germline CDR1 and CDR2 sequences are SNHLY and FYNNEI. Trimming shortened V by 7 bases and J by 0 bases, and 10 bases separated the two germline ends. The CDR3 is CASIGGDSNQPQHF. The CDR3 coding sequence is TGTGCCAGCATCGGAGGGGATAGCAATCAGCCCCAGCATTTT.

The table lists this clone with a count of one. This chain's CDR3 is CASSLESRGATEAFF. DNA for the CDR3: TGTGCCAGCAGCTTAGAATCCAGGGGTGCCACTGAAGCTTTCTTT. V gene TRBV7-2 combines with J gene TRBJ1-1; D is possibly TRBD1 (6 bases). This CDR3 has 15 amino acids. The germline V and J ends were trimmed by 1 base and 4 bases, with 13 bases remaining between them. Per the germline V gene, CDR1 is SGHTA and CDR2 is FQGNSA.

This chain connects TRBV6-2 or TRBV6-3 to TRBJ2-7; the match to TRBD2 covers 9 bases. The CDR3 has 14 amino acids. The germline gives CDR1 MNHEY, CDR2 SVGEGT. J lost 9 bases, V lost 2 bases, and 8 bases had no gene match. The CDR3 loop reads CASSYGTSLFPQYF. CDR3 in DNA: TGTGCCAGCAGTTACGGGACTAGCCTTTTTCCGCAGTACTTC.

This clone was observed a single time. V and J are TRBV11-2 and TRBJ1-5; 9 bases fit TRBD1. V dropped 5 bases and J dropped 6; count of bases not matched to a gene: 2. This CDR3 is 13 amino acids long. Looked up from germline, CDR1 is SGHAT and CDR2 is FQNNGV. CDR3 residues: CASSPGQGQPQHF. CDR3 DNA sequence: TGTGCCAGCAGCCCGGGACAGGGTCAGCCCCAGCATTTT.

The chain recombines TRBV9 with TRBJ2-6; 9 nucleotides agree with TRBD1. With V trimmed by 6 bases and J by 2 bases, 6 bases remained unmatched. The CDR3 covers 16 residues. CDR1 is SGDLS, CDR2 YYNGEE, per germline. The CDR3 reads CASTLTGGAGANVLTF. The CDR3, as DNA: TGTGCCAGCACCCTGACAGGGGGGGCTGGGGCCAACGTCCTGACTTTC.